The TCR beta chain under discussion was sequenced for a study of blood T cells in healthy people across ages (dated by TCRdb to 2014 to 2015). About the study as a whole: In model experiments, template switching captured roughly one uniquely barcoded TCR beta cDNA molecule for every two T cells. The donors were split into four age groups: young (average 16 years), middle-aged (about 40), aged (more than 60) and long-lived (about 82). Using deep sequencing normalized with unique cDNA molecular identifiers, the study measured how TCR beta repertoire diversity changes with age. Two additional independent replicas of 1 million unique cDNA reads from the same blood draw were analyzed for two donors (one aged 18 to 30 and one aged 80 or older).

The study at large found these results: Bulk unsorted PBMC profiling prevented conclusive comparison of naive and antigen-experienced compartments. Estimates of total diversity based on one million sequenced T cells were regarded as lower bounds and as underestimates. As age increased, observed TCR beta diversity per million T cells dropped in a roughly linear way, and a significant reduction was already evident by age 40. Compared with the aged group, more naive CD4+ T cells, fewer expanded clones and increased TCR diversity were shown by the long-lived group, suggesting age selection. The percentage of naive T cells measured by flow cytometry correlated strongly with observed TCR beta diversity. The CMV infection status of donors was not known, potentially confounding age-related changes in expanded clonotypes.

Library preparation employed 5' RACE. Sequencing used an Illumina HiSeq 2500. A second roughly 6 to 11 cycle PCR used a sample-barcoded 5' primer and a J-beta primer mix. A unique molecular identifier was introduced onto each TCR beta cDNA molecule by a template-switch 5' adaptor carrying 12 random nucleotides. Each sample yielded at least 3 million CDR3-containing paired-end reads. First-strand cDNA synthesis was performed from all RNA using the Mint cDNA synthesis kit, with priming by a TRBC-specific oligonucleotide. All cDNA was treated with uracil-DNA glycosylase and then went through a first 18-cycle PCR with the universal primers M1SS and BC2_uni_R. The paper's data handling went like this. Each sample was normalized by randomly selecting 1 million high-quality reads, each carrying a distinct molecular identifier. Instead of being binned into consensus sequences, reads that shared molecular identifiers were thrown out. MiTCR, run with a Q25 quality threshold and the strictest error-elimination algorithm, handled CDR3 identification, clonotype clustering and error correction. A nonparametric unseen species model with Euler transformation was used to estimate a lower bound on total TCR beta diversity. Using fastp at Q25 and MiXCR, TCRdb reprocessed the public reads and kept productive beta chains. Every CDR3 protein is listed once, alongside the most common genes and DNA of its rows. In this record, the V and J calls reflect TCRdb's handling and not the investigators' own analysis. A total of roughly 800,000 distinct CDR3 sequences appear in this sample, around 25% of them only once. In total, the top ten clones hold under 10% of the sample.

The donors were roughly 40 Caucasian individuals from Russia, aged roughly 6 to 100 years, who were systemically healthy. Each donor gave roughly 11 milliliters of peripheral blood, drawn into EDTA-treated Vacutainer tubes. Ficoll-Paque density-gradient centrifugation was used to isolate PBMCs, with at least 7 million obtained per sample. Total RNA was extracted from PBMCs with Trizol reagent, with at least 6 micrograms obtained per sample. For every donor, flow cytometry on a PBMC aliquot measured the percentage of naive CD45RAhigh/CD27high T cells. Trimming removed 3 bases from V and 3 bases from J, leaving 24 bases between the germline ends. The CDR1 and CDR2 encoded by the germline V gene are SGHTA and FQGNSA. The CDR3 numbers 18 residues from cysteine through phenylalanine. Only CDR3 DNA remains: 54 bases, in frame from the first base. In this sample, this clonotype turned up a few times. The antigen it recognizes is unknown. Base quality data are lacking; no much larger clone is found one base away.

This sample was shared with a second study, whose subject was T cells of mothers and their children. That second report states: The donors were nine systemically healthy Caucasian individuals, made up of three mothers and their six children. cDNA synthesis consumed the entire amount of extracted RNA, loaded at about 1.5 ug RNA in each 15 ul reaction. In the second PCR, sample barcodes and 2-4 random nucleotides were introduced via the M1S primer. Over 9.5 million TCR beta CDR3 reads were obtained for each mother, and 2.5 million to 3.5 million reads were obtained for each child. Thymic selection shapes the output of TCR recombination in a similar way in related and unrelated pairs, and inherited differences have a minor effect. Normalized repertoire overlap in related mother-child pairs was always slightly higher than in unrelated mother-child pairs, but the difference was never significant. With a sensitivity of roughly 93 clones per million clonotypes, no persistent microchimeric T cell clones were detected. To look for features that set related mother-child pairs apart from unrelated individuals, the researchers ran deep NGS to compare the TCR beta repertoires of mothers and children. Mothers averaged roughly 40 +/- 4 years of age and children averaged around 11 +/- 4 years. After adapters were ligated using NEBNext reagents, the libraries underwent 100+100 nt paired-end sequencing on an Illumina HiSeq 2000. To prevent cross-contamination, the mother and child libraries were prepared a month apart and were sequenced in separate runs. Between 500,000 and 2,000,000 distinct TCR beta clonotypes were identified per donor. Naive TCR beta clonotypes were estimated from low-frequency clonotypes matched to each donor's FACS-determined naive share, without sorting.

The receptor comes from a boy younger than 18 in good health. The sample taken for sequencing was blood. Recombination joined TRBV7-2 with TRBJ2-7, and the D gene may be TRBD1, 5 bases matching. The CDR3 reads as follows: CASSFAGKGRPSFYEQYF. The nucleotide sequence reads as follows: TGTGCCAGCAGCTTCGCAGGGAAGGGTCGACCCAGTTTCTACGAGCAGTACTTC.